This T cell receptor (beta chain) was observed in a study of T cell responses to AZD1222 COVID-19 vaccine (dated by TCRdb to the early 2020s). General notes on the study: AZD1222 recipients given second doses at about 4 weeks or at about 12 weeks were pooled, since spike-specific TCR depth and breadth were not found to differ between the two schedules. Trial participants were enrolled by age into subgroups of 18-55, 56-69 and 70-plus years, and around 150, 29 and 61 TCR-sequenced participants, respectively, were included in these subgroups. A total of 230 to 250 trial participants underwent TCR sequencing, of whom about 210 had received two doses of AZD1222 and some 25 had received two doses of the MenACWY control vaccine. Findings and caveats that apply to the study as a whole: Conclusions about previously exposed vaccinees are limited because only a handful of AZD1222 recipients were SARS-CoV-2 seropositive at baseline. Epitopes outside the regions mutated in the B.1.351 and B.1.1.7 variants were reportedly recognized by nearly half of the unique spike-specific TCRs. The whole spike protein was spanned by vaccine-associated CD4 TCRs, and dominant responses were seen in regions 160-218 and 743-854. After two AZD1222 doses, both the breadth and the depth of spike-specific TCRs were significantly higher than at day 0 and than in MenACWY recipients. The 56-69-year group was small, and its depth increase did not reach significance, likely because of low power. Participants were mostly white British and included more females than males, and it was suggested by the authors that clonal diversity may have been underestimated. Because no day 14 peak-response samples were available, repertoires were characterized only after the peak T cell response.

Between the V and J ends, shortened by 4 bases and 6 bases respectively, the junction contains 18 bases. The CDR3, from cysteine to phenylalanine, totals 15 residues. CDR3 DNA only is kept here, 45 bases in frame from base 1. From a lookup of the germline V gene (reference sequence), CDR1 and CDR2 are PRHDT and FYEKMQ. The time point tag for this specimen amounts to: baseline before first vaccination. Vaccinee samples came from UK trials COV001 and COV002, including a single-blind randomized controlled phase 2/3 trial of AZD1222 (ChAdOx1 nCoV-19) in healthy adults. For TCRbeta chain sequencing, PBMC samples from trial participants were taken at day 0 and at day 28 after the second dose. The CDR3 regions of human TCRbeta chains were subjected to immunosequencing. The authors' analysis ran thus. Repertoire TCRs were matched against a reference library of SARS-CoV-2-specific TCRs generated with the MIRA antigen-specificity platform. Breadth was defined as the fraction of unique TCRs that were SARS-CoV-2-associated, and depth was defined as the fraction of total T cells that were SARS-CoV-2-associated. Using the MIRA data, each spike-specific TCR was mapped to the spike region that the TCR reacts to and placed in a CD4 or CD8 class. Log10-transformed breadth and depth values were compared by one-way ANOVA with Sidak's multiple comparisons tests. TCRdb's version of the immuneACCESS table is confined to in-frame rearrangements and falls short of the full clone set. An unresolved V gene accounts for under half of the shortfall where checked; the remainder is of unknown origin. That table is the source of V, J and clone size, and D and trimming were worked out from the DNA. The sample table lists around 170,000 clones, more than 75% of them with a count of one. The ten largest account for over 0.85% of the sample.

Points on this clone: No cognate antigen has been identified for it. Base qualities are not recorded, but no much larger clone differs from it by a single base.

This clonotype originated in an adult in good health. The sequences come from peripheral blood, collected on day 0 of AZD1222 vaccination. The chain was built from TRBV13 and TRBJ1-1; the D gene remains uncertain. In nucleotide form, the sequence is TGTGCCAGCAGCTCCAACGGGCGAGGGTTCGCTGAAGCTTTCTTT. Translated, it gives CASSSNGRGFAEAFF.